These 2 T cell receptor beta chains came from one sample sequenced in a study of neurological immune-mediated disorders. TCRdb itself ran the 5' RACE reads through MiXCR, one entry per CDR3 protein. The table records 95,000 to 150,000 distinct CDR3 sequences, about 3.2% of them present only once. Sequenced: PBMCs. The source of these receptors is a woman aged 25 to 39 with multiple sclerosis.

This clonotype was seen repeatedly, ten times or more. This chain links TRBV20-1 with TRBJ1-6; TRBD1 matches 7 bases. Germline V gives CDR1 DFQATT, CDR2 SNEGSKA (reference sequence). The CDR3 is 16 amino acids. Unmatched junction bases numbered 12, after V lost 3 bases and J lost 7 bases. The CDR3, as DNA: TGCAGTGCTAGGGTTTCCGGGACAGAGCGGAATTCACCCCTCCACTTT. Its protein product is CSARVSGTERNSPLHF.

The genes are TRBV7-8 and TRBJ2-7; D is unresolved. The germline V gene encodes CDR1 SGHVS and CDR2 FQNEAQ. The CDR3 spans 14 residues. V was cut by 1 base and J by 3 bases, with 10 bases left in between. The CDR3 here is CASSLGPVRYEQYF. The CDR3 region has the DNA TGTGCCAGCAGCTTAGGGCCAGTTCGCTACGAGCAGTACTTC.